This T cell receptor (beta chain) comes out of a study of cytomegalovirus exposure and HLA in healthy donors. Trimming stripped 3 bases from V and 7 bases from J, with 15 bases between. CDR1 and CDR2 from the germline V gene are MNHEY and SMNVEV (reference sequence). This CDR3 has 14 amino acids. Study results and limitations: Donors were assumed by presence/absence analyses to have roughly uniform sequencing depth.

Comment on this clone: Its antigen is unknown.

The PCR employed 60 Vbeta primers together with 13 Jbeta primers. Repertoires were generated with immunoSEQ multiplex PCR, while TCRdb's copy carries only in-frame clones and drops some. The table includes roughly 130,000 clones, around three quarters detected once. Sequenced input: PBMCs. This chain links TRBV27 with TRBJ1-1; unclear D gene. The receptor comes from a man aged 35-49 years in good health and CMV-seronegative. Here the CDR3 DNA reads TGTGCCAGCAGTTTGTACCCTTCAACCGGTGAAGCTTTCTTT. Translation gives CASSLYPSTGEAFF.